This T cell receptor beta chain was identified in a study of metastatic and nonmetastatic thyroid tumors. On the study more broadly: Repertoires of blood and of tissue (tumor or nodule) from malignant and benign thyroid patients were compared.

V shed 6 bases and J shed 3 bases, with 24 bases lying between them. Germline CDR1 is MDHEN and CDR2 is SYDVKM. The CDR3 spans 17 residues. General study results and limits: Within blood and tumor, benign nodules reportedly had significantly lower TCR beta diversity than malignant thyroid tumors did.

Original processing notes: In papillary thyroid cancer, a distant-metastasis classifier was built using CDR3 differences across clinicopathological groups. TCRdb re-called clones from the PCR reads using MiXCR. The authors' filters were not applied to this entry. The sample has almost 35,000 clones, about 15% seen once; the top ten hold nearly 3.5%. For this clone: Its antigen is still unknown.

Prior to thyroid surgery, none of the patients had received any treatment. The origin of this receptor is a female donor with papillary thyroid cancer or a benign thyroid nodule (not recorded which). Some clones in this sample may be carry-over from other donors' samples. V usage is TRBV28 and J usage is TRBJ2-7; a weak D match, TRBD2 (6 bases). The sequencing input was blood. The DNA for the CDR3 is TGTGCCAGCAGATCCGCCGGTGCGGGGAGCAGGGACTACGAGCAGTACTTC. Translating it yields CASRSAGAGSRDYEQYF.